This entry features one TCR beta chain sequence. The data are from a study of T cells expressing NK-cell markers. TCRdb reprocessed the 5' RACE reads, with one entry per CDR3 protein and no DNA. This repertoire comprises 350,000 to 400,000 distinct CDR3 sequences; its ten largest clones make up roughly 10%. The CDR3 has 15 amino acids. Germline-derived CDR1 and CDR2 are MGHRA and YSYEKL. The V and J genes are TRBV4-1 and TRBJ2-5. This TCR was recovered from a woman in her 50s in good health. The material sequenced was blood T cells: a sorted CD56 or NKG2C T cell subset, CD4+ or CD8+ T cells, or bulk PBMC T cells (not recorded which). CDR3 residues: CASSQVRRDQETQYF.